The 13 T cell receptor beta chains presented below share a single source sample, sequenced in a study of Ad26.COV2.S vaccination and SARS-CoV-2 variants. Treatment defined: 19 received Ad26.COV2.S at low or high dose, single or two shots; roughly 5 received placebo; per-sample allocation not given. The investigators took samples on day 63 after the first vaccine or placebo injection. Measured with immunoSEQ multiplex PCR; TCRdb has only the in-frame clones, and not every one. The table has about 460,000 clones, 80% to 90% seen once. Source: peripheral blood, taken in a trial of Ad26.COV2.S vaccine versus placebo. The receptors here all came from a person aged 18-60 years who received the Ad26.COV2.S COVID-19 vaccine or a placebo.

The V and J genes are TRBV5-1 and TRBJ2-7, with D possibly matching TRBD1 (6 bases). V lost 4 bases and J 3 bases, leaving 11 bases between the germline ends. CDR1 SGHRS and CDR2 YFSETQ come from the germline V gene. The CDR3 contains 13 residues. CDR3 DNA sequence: TGCGCCAGCAGCAGCGGACAGCACTACGAGCAGTACTTC. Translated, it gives CASSSGQHYEQYF. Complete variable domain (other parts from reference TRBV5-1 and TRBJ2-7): KAGVTQTPRYLIKTRGQQVTLSCSPISGHRSVSWYQQTPGQGLQFLFEYFSETQRNKGNFPGRFSGRQFSNSRSEMNVSTLELGDSALYLCASSSGQHYEQYFGPGTRLTVT.

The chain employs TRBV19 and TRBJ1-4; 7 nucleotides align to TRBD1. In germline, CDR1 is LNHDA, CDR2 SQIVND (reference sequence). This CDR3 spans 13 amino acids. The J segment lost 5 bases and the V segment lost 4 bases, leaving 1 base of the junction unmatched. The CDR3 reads CASSRDRNEKLFF. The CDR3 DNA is TGTGCCAGTAGTAGGGACAGAAATGAAAAACTGTTTTTT.

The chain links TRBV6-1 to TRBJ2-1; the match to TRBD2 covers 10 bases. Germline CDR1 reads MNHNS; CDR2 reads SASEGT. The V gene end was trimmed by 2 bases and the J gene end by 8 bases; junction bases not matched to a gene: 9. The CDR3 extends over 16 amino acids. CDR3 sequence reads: CASSERVASGGDEQFF. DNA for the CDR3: TGTGCCAGCAGTGAACGGGTTGCTAGCGGGGGCGATGAGCAGTTCTTC.

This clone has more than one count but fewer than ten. The CDR3 spells CASSSTGDNSPLHF. CDR3 nucleotides: TGTGCCAGCAGCTCCACAGGGGATAATTCACCCCTCCACTTT. V usage is TRBV9 and J usage is TRBJ1-6; 7 nucleotides match TRBD1. The CDR3 consists of 14 residues. Germline CDR1 SGDLS, CDR2 YYNGEE. V dropped 4 bases and J dropped 5; count of bases not matched to a gene: 3.

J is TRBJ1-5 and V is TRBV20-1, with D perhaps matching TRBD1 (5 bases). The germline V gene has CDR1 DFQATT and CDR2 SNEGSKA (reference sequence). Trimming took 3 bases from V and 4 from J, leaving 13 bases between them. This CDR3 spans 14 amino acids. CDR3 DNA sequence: TGCAGTGCTAGTCTTCAGGGAAAGAATCAGCCCCAGCATTTT. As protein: CSASLQGKNQPQHF.

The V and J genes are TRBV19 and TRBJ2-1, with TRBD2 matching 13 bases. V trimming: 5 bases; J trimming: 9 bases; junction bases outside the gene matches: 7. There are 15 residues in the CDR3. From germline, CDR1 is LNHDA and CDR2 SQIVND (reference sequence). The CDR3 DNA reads TGTGCCAGTAGTGTACTAGCGGGAGGGCCTCCTGAGCAGTTCTTC. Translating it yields CASSVLAGGPPEQFF. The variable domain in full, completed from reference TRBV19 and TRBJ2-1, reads DGGITQSPKYLFRKEGQNVTLSCEQNLNHDAMYWYRQDPGQGLRLIYYSQIVNDFQKGDIAEGYSVSREKKESFPLTVTSAQKNPTAFYLCASSVLAGGPPEQFFGPGTRLTVL.

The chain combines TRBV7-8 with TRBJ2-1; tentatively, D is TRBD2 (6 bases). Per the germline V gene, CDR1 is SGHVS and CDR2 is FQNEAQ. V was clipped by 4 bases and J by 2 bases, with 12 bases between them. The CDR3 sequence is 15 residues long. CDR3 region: CASSSEVAAYNEQFF. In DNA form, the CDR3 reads TGTGCCAGCAGCTCCGAGGTAGCGGCCTACAATGAGCAGTTCTTC.

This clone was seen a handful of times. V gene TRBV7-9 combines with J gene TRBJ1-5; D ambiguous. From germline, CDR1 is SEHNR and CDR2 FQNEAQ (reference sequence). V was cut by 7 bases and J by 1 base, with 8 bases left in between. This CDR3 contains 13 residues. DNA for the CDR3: TGTGCCAGCATGGACGGCAGCAATCAGCCCCAGCATTTT. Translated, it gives CASMDGSNQPQHF.

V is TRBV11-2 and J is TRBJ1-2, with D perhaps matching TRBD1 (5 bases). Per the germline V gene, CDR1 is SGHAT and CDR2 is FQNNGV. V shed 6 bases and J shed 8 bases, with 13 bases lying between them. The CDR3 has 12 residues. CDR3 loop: CASSSSGNGYTF. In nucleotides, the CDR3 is TGTGCCAGCAGTAGTTCAGGGAACGGCTACACCTTC.

The CDR3 loop is CASSLAWGGTDTQYF. As DNA, the CDR3 is TGTGCCAGCAGCTTAGCGTGGGGGGGCACAGATACGCAGTATTTT. The chain employs TRBV7-9 and TRBJ2-3, with D possibly matching TRBD2 (6 bases). This CDR3 contains 15 residues. V was clipped by 0 bases and J by 1 base, with 8 bases between them. Germline assignment: CDR1 SEHNR and CDR2 FQNEAQ (reference sequence).

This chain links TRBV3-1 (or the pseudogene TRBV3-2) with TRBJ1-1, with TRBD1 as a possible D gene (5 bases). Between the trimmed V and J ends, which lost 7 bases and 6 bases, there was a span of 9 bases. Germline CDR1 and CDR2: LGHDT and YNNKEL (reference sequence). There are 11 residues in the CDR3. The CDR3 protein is CASTRGAEAFF. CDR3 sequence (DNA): TGTGCCAGCACTCGGGGCGCTGAAGCTTTCTTT.

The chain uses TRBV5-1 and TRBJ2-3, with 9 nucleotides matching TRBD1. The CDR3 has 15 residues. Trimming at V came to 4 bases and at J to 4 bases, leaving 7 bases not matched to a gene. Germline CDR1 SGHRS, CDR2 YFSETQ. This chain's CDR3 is CASSTGQGGADTQYF. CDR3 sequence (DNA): TGCGCCAGCAGCACGGGACAGGGAGGCGCAGATACGCAGTATTTT.

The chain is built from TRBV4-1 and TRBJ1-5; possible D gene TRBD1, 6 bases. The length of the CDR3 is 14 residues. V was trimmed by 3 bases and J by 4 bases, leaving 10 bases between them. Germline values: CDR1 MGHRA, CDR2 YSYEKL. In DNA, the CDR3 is TGCGCCAGCAGCCAGCCCGGGACAAATCAGCCCCAGCATTTT. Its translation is CASSQPGTNQPQHF.